The sequence of this TCR beta chain was determined in a study of T cell responses to AZD1222 COVID-19 vaccine. Whole-study findings and limits: Spike-wide coverage was observed for vaccine-associated CD4 TCRs, with dominant responses at 160-218 and 743-854. Only a handful of AZD1222 recipients, roughly 6 in all, had baseline seropositivity. Donors were chiefly white British, with a greater number of females, and clonal diversity was perhaps underestimated.

On this clone itself: Its antigen is unidentified.

Germline lookup yields CDR1 SGHRS and CDR2 YFSETQ. Deletions cut 1 base from V and 2 bases from J, with 13 bases between. The CDR3 is 16 amino acids. Generated by immunoSEQ multiplex PCR, the TCRdb table keeps only in-frame clones and is missing some. This sample has 150,000 to 200,000 clones, with approximately 90% found just once. Material: peripheral blood, obtained 28 days after the second AZD1222 dose. The rearrangement uses TRBV5-1 and TRBJ1-5; D possibly corresponds to TRBD1 (6 bases). The receptor comes from an adult who received the AZD1222 COVID-19 vaccine. The CDR3 reads CASSLFLGAGNQPQHF. CDR3 DNA sequence: TGCGCCAGCAGCTTGTTTTTGGGGGCAGGCAATCAGCCCCAGCATTTT.